One T cell receptor beta chain is described in this entry. A read error may account for a junction end that differs from germline. This entry belongs to a study of blood T cell repertoires in COVID-19. Study-wide context: The samples span acute and convalescent COVID-19 from the United States, Italy and Spain. T cells, B-cell-depleted T cells, or PBMCs provided the cDNA or gDNA that served as material.

CDR3 length: 12 amino acids. CDR1 is SGHDN and CDR2 is FVKESK in the germline V gene. In the original processing: It was from reference gene primer amplification that nucleated cell counts were estimated. Generated by immunoSEQ multiplex PCR, the TCRdb table keeps only in-frame clones and is missing some. From that table come the V and J calls and clone size; the DNA was used to work out D and trimming. In the table there are under 450,000 clones, approximately 77% of which are singletons. Source material: peripheral blood. The source of this sequence is a human donor with acute or convalescent COVID-19. The donor label of this sample is uncertain. The rearrangement uses TRBV14 and TRBJ1-1; no definite D call. DNA of the CDR3: TGTGCCAGCAGCCAAGGTGGCAGCGCTTCGGTCTTT. Translation gives CASSQGGSASVF.